This T cell receptor (beta chain) stems from a study of radiotherapy plus CTLA-4 blockade in lung cancer. About this clone itself: The sample holds other DNA sequences that translate to the same CDR3.

Data came from immunoSEQ multiplex PCR; TCRdb stores just in-frame clones and leaves some out. The sample contains tens of thousands of clones, approximately 80% of which appear only once. Germline values: CDR1 SGHTA, CDR2 FQGNSA. Trimming stripped 0 bases from V and 9 bases from J, with 9 bases between. The CDR3 contains 13 residues. V is TRBV7-2 and J is TRBJ2-1, with D possibly being TRBD1 or TRBD2 (5 bases each). This sequence originates from a human donor with non-small cell lung cancer who had a complete response to radiotherapy plus ipilimumab. The sample consisted of peripheral blood, taken from a patient treated with radiotherapy plus ipilimumab. This chain's CDR3 is CASSLALGGEQFF. CDR3 coding DNA: TGTGCCAGCAGCTTAGCGCTTGGGGGTGAGCAGTTCTTC.